Listed below are T cell receptor beta chains from one sample, sequenced in a study of T cells in Graves' hyperthyroidism and ophthalmopathy. TCRdb reprocessed the multiplex PCR reads via MiXCR and lists one record per CDR3 protein. Here the sample spans about 400,000 distinct CDR3 sequences, approximately 14% being singletons. Sequenced material: blood. These receptors originate from a woman aged 18-30 years with Graves' hyperthyroidism. CDR3s include the opening cysteine and the closing phenylalanine or tryptophan. A D gene is named only where the DNA matches it firmly. A clone size is listed for some rows: how often the clone was seen (once, few, many), or a class if it is expanded.

D,size,V,J,CDR3,DNA
TRBD1,few,TRBV5-1,TRBJ2-7,CASTRGTGINEQYF,TGCGCCAGCACCCGTGGGACAGGGATAAACGAGCAGTACTTC
-,-,TRBV3-1,TRBJ1-2,CASSQEGGNGYTF,TGTGCCAGCAGCCAAGAAGGCGGAAATGGCTACACCTTC
TRBD1,-,TRBV27,TRBJ2-1,CASTLSPGQAYNEQFF,TGTGCCAGCACCCTATCACCGGGACAGGCATACAATGAGCAGTTCTTC
-,many,TRBV6-2/TRBV6-3,TRBJ2-5,CASSPGAGPGETQYF,TGTGCCAGCAGCCCCGGGGCAGGGCCGGGGGAGACCCAGTACTTC
-,-,TRBV5-4,TRBJ1-1,CASSFMGVTEAFF,TGTGCCAGCAGCTTCATGGGGGTGACTGAAGCTTTCTTT
TRBD1,few,TRBV7-7,TRBJ2-1,CASSPLPTGDEQFF,TGTGCCAGCAGCCCCTTGCCCACAGGGGATGAGCAGTTCTTC
-,few,TRBV6-2/TRBV6-3,TRBJ2-7,CASTSGRSYEQYF,TGTGCCAGCACTTCTGGACGGTCCTACGAGCAGTACTTC
TRBD1,many,TRBV6-1,TRBJ2-7,CASRPAPDRGHEQYF,TGTGCCAGCAGACCGGCCCCGGACAGGGGACACGAGCAGTACTTC
TRBD2,many,TRBV5-5,TRBJ2-7,CASSPGLAGRSYEQYF,TGTGCCAGCAGCCCGGGACTAGCGGGGCGCTCTTACGAGCAGTACTTC
-,many,TRBV5-7,TRBJ2-1,CASSLMAGRGSHEQFF,TGTGCCAGCAGCTTGATGGCAGGGAGGGGGTCTCATGAGCAGTTCTTC
TRBD2,many,TRBV2,TRBJ2-7,CASRLAGDEQYF,TGTGCCAGTCGACTAGCGGGAGACGAGCAGTACTTC
TRBD1,few,TRBV6-1,TRBJ1-2,CASRPPGTAYGYTF,TGTGCCAGCAGACCCCCTGGGACAGCTTATGGCTACACCTTC
TRBD2,many,TRBV5-1,TRBJ2-1,CASSGTTSGINKQFF,TGCGCCAGCAGCGGAACGACTAGCGGGATTAATAAGCAGTTCTTC
TRBD2,many,TRBV2,TRBJ2-7,CASRPGLAGGNYEQYF,TGTGCCAGCAGACCGGGACTAGCGGGGGGTAACTACGAGCAGTACTTC
-,-,TRBV2,TRBJ1-6,CASSEALQWTRDNSPLHF,TGTGCCAGCAGTGAAGCGCTTCAGTGGACCAGGGATAATTCACCCCTCCACTTT
-,few,TRBV4-1,TRBJ2-7,CASSQERLLGGFYEQYF,TGCGCCAGCAGCCAAGAACGTCTGCTGGGGGGCTTCTACGAGCAGTACTTC
TRBD1,many,TRBV11-3,TRBJ1-1,CASSPQDRAANTEAFF,TGTGCCAGCAGCCCCCAGGACAGGGCAGCGAACACTGAAGCTTTCTTT
TRBD1,-,TRBV6-1,TRBJ1-5,CASSGGQGWSQPQHF,TGTGCCAGCAGTGGCGGACAGGGCTGGAGTCAGCCCCAGCATTTT
-,many,TRBV7-2,TRBJ2-3,CASSLYLQGYIATTDTQYF,TGTGCCAGCAGCTTATACCTTCAGGGTTACATCGCCACCACAGATACGCAGTATTTT
-,many,TRBV20-1,TRBJ1-6,CSASRESRSPLHF,TGCAGTGCTTCTCGGGAGTCTCGTTCACCCCTCCACTTT
-,-,TRBV4-1,TRBJ2-6,CASSQDSLGPANVLTF,TGCGCCAGCAGCCAAGATAGTCTGGGACCCGCAAACGTCCTGACTTTC
TRBD2,many,TRBV30,TRBJ2-1,CGTAGVNEQFF,TGTGGAACGGCGGGGGTAAATGAGCAGTTCTTC
-,many,TRBV5-1,TRBJ2-3,CASSPLGSTDTQYF,TGCGCCAGCAGCCCACTAGGGAGCACAGATACGCAGTATTTT
TRBD2,many,TRBV3-1,TRBJ2-3,CASSQDILAGGSSTDTQYF,TGTGCCAGCAGCCAAGATATCCTAGCGGGAGGATCTAGCACAGATACGCAGTATTTT
-,many,TRBV28,TRBJ2-3,CASSSNAPTDTQYF,TGTGCCAGCAGCTCAAATGCCCCCACAGATACGCAGTATTTT
-,many,TRBV5-1,TRBJ1-3,CASSLYTEGSGNTIYF,TGCGCCAGCAGCTTGTATACGGAGGGCTCTGGAAACACCATATATTTT
TRBD1,-,TRBV2,TRBJ1-3,CASRAGQGASSGGNTIYF,TGTGCCAGCAGGGCGGGACAGGGGGCCTCTTCGGGCGGAAACACCATATATTTT
TRBD1,many,TRBV5-1,TRBJ1-2,CASGLQGSGYTF,TGCGCCAGCGGGTTACAGGGGTCTGGCTACACCTTC
-,many,TRBV25-1,TRBJ2-3,CASSEPFSADTQYF,TGTGCCAGCAGTGAACCTTTTTCCGCAGATACGCAGTATTTT
-,many,TRBV29-1,TRBJ2-5,CSVGEGGLQETQYF,TGCAGCGTTGGCGAGGGGGGACTCCAAGAGACCCAGTACTTC
TRBD1,many,TRBV11-1,TRBJ2-5,CASSTRQGLETQYF,TGTGCCAGCAGCACCCGACAGGGGTTGGAGACCCAGTACTTC
TRBD1,many,TRBV7-9,TRBJ1-2,CASSLAGTGFYGYTF,TGTGCCAGCAGCTTAGCCGGGACAGGGTTCTATGGCTACACCTTC
-,many,TRBV27,TRBJ1-4,CASSPRESGEKLFF,TGTGCCAGCAGTCCTCGGGAGTCGGGGGAAAAACTGTTTTTT
-,few,TRBV4-1,TRBJ1-3,CASSQDGGSGNTIYF,TGCGCCAGCAGCCAAGACGGGGGGTCCGGAAACACCATATATTTT
TRBD1,many,TRBV29-1,TRBJ1-2,CSGGTGDGYTF,TGCAGCGGGGGGACAGGGGATGGCTACACCTTC
TRBD2,-,TRBV10-3,TRBJ2-5,CAISETRDYLTQYF,TGTGCCATCAGTGAGACGCGGGACTACCTCACCCAGTACTTC
TRBD2,many,TRBV7-9,TRBJ2-2,CASSPRLAEGAGELFF,TGTGCCAGCAGCCCCCGACTAGCGGAGGGCGCCGGGGAGCTGTTTTTT
TRBD2,many,TRBV5-6,TRBJ2-7,CASSLVGLAGVGEQYF,TGTGCCAGCAGCTTGGTGGGACTAGCGGGAGTTGGGGAGCAGTACTTC
-,few,TRBV10-2,TRBJ2-5,CATSLGSRETQYF,TGCGCCACATCTCTAGGCTCCAGGGAGACCCAGTACTTC
-,-,TRBV6-1,TRBJ1-4,CASSYTGSNEKLFF,TGTGCCAGCAGCTATACAGGTTCTAATGAAAAACTGTTTTTT
-,many,TRBV3-1,TRBJ2-4,CASSQEGQDIQYF,TGTGCCAGCAGCCAAGAGGGCCAGGACATTCAGTACTTC
-,many,TRBV11-2,TRBJ2-5,CASSLTGSRQGTPETQYF,TGTGCCAGCAGCTTAACGGGCAGTCGGCAGGGCACGCCGGAGACCCAGTACTTC
-,many,TRBV11-2,TRBJ1-2,CASSLDPRGRSYGYTF,TGTGCCAGCAGCTTAGATCCAAGGGGGAGAAGCTATGGCTACACCTTC
TRBD2,many,TRBV20-1,TRBJ2-3,CSAPRTSGSTDTQYF,TGCAGTGCTCCTCGGACTAGCGGAAGCACAGATACGCAGTATTTT
-,many,TRBV6-5,TRBJ1-1,CASSYSWRGREAFF,TGTGCCAGCAGTTACTCTTGGCGAGGAAGGGAAGCTTTCTTT
TRBD1,-,TRBV5-1,TRBJ1-1,CASTAAPGQGRAEAFF,TGCGCCAGCACAGCGGCCCCAGGACAGGGTAGGGCTGAAGCTTTCTTT
-,many,TRBV12-3/TRBV12-4,TRBJ1-5,CASTQGEQPQHF,TGTGCCAGCACCCAAGGAGAACAGCCCCAGCATTTT
-,many,TRBV12-3/TRBV12-4,TRBJ2-5,CASSFRLGETQYF,TGTGCCAGCAGTTTCAGACTGGGGGAGACCCAGTACTTC
-,-,TRBV12-3/TRBV12-4,TRBJ1-2,CASRGLVGGYTF,TGTGCCAGCAGGGGACTTGTCGGTGGCTACACCTTC
-,many,TRBV9,TRBJ1-6,CASSYSSYNSPLHF,TGTGCCAGCAGCTACAGCTCCTATAATTCACCCCTCCACTTT